This passage covers 9 T cell receptor beta chains from one sample sequenced in a study of early T cells in non-severe SARS-CoV-2 infection. TCRdb used MiXCR to reprocess the 5' RACE reads, holding one entry per CDR3 protein. The sample lists some 60,000 distinct CDR3 sequences; roughly 9.7% were seen once. What was sequenced was whole blood. These receptors were obtained from an adult who was a healthcare worker with PCR-confirmed SARS-CoV-2 infection or an uninfected control (not recorded which).

This clonotype was found many times. V is TRBV3-1 and J is TRBJ1-2; TRBD1 agrees at 9 bases. J lost 5 bases, V lost 4 bases, and 8 bases had no gene match. The CDR3 has 15 amino acids. Germline values: CDR1 LGHDT, CDR2 YNNKEL (reference sequence). CDR3 nucleotides: TGTGCCAGCAGCCGAAGGGACAGGGTCGTTTATGGCTACACCTTC. This encodes CASSRRDRVVYGYTF.

This clonotype was seen a single time. A much larger clone sits a single nucleotide away, making a read error possible. The chain has TRBV10-3 and TRBJ2-5; 11 nucleotides line up with TRBD1. The CDR3 has 16 residues. Losses at the gene ends were 6 bases for V and 2 bases for J; bases not matched to a gene: 8. Germline V gene data show CDR1 as ENHRY and CDR2 as SYGVKD. CDR3 in DNA: TGTGCCATCAGCCGAGGGGACAGGGGGATACAAGAGACCCAGTACTTC. This codes for CAISRGDRGIQETQYF.

This clonotype was observed many times. The J gene is TRBJ2-1, the V gene TRBV4-1; 11 nucleotides line up with TRBD2. Germline V gene lookup returns CDR1 MGHRA and CDR2 YSYEKL. V dropped 0 bases and J dropped 7; count of bases not matched to a gene: 14. This CDR3 contains 19 residues. The CDR3 sequence is CASSQEGISGRVYGNEQFF. The DNA for the CDR3 is TGCGCCAGCAGCCAAGAAGGGATTAGCGGGAGGGTTTATGGGAATGAGCAGTTCTTC.

This clonotype came up many times. This chain uses TRBV23-1 with TRBJ2-7, with D possibly being TRBD1 (6 bases). TRBV23-1 is recorded as an ORF, its role being uncertain. The CDR3 has 15 residues. The V and J ends lost 0 bases and 3 bases respectively, with 12 bases between them. CDR3 nucleotides: TGCGCCAGCAGTCAATCGGAGGACAGCCTCTACGAGCAGTACTTC. It codes for CASSQSEDSLYEQYF.

The chain employs TRBV6-6 and TRBJ2-3; D might be TRBD2 (6 bases). This CDR3 spans 14 amino acids. Germline V lookup: CDR1 MNHNY, CDR2 SVGAGI (reference sequence). V lost 5 bases and J 3 bases, leaving 12 bases between the germline ends. The CDR3 bases are TGTGCCAGCAGTGGAAGCGGGCGTACAGATACGCAGTATTTT. Translating gives CASSGSGRTDTQYF.

Ten or more counts support this clonotype. This chain connects TRBV7-6 to TRBJ2-5; 7 bases align to TRBD2. The CDR3 totals 14 residues. CDR1 is SGHVS and CDR2 is FNYEAQ in the germline V gene. The V and J ends lost 2 bases and 2 bases, in that order; junction bases with no gene match: 2. The CDR3 is CASSLPSGQETQYF. The CDR3, as DNA: TGTGCCAGCAGCTTACCTAGCGGACAAGAGACCCAGTACTTC.

This clonotype was observed many times. This chain links TRBV29-1 with TRBJ2-1, with a tentative D call TRBD1 (6 bases). Trimming shortened V by 7 bases and J by 6 bases, and 16 bases separated the two germline ends. The CDR3 extends over 13 amino acids. CDR1 SQVTM and CDR2 ANQGSEA come from the germline V gene. The chain's CDR3 is CSADRPGGNEQFF. In DNA, the CDR3 is TGCAGCGCTGACAGGCCTGGGGGCAATGAGCAGTTCTTC.

This clonotype was observed at least ten times. This sequence joins TRBV30 and TRBJ2-2; D may be TRBD2 (6 bases). Germline V gene data show CDR1 as GTSNPN and CDR2 as SVGIG (reference sequence). This CDR3 comprises 15 residues. Trimming stripped 1 base from V and 3 bases from J, with 12 bases between. The CDR3 reads CAWSELAAHTGELFF. For the CDR3, the DNA is TGTGCCTGGAGTGAACTAGCCGCCCACACCGGGGAGCTGTTTTTT.

This clonotype appeared many times. The chain uses TRBV29-1 and TRBJ2-1; tentative D call: TRBD2 (5 bases). Per the germline V gene, CDR1 is SQVTM and CDR2 is ANQGSEA. CDR3 size: 10 residues. V dropped 7 bases and J dropped 6 bases, with 7 bases sitting between them. The CDR3 loop reads CSGGFNEQFF. DNA of the CDR3: TGCAGCGGAGGGTTCAATGAGCAGTTCTTC.